This T cell receptor (beta chain) was captured by sequencing in a study of identical twins. Findings of the study overall: The study reached conclusions through statistical analysis that was cross-sectional, not following the same donors. Part of the zero-insertion signal could reflect confounding by invariant MAIT and iNKT cells. It was out-of-frame TCR alpha sharing in monozygotic twins that models underestimated.

A universal primer site came from template switching; cDNA carried unique molecular identifiers. MiXCR, applied by TCRdb to the 5' RACE reads, yields one record per CDR3 protein. This table holds 280,000 or so distinct CDR3 sequences, roughly 8.6% found once. By sample share, this clonotype is medium-sized. Its antigen is not identified. This sample also appeared in a second study, on yellow fever vaccine responses in identical twins.

The receptor's source is a woman between 18 and 29 years old in good health. Sequenced: memory (CD45RO+) T cells sorted from blood.

CDR3 protein: CASSSSGRNNNEQFF. Here the CDR3 DNA reads TGTGCCAGCAGCTCTAGCGGGAGGAATAACAATGAGCAGTTCTTC. The chain recombines TRBV7-3 with TRBJ2-1; 11 bases map to TRBD2. The CDR3 runs 15 residues. V was clipped by 4 bases and J by 5 bases; unmatched bases: 4. Germline CDR1 reads SGHTA; CDR2 reads FQGTGA.